This TCR beta chain appears in the sequencing data of a study of T cell responses to AZD1222 COVID-19 vaccine (dated by TCRdb to the early 2020s). For context, the study as a whole: AZD1222 recipients whose second dose came at about 4 weeks and those whose second dose came at about 12 weeks were combined into one group, since spike-specific TCR depth and breadth did not differ between the two schedules. TCR sequencing was performed for over 230 trial participants, of whom approximately 200 were given two doses of AZD1222 and 26 were given two doses of MenACWY control vaccine. Enrollment into the trials was organized by age into subgroups of 18-55, 56-69 and 70-plus years, and those subgroups contained roughly 140, 27 and 60 TCR-sequenced participants, respectively. The paper's findings and limits, for the study overall: After two AZD1222 doses, both the breadth and the depth of spike-specific TCRs were significantly higher than at day 0 and than in MenACWY recipients. Most participants were white British and females outnumbered males, and the authors suggested that clonal diversity may have been underestimated. CD4 TCRs associated with the vaccine covered the entire spike protein, and the dominant responses were in regions 160-218 and 743-854. Conclusions about previously exposed vaccinees are limited because only a handful of AZD1222 recipients were SARS-CoV-2 seropositive at baseline. In the small 56-69-year group, the increase in depth fell short of significance, most likely because of low power. Because no day 14 peak-response samples were available, repertoires were characterized only after the peak T cell response. Reportedly, almost half of the unique spike-specific TCRs recognized epitopes lying outside the regions that are mutated in the B.1.351 and B.1.1.7 variants.

Worth noting for this clone: Its antigen specificity is not known. Per-nucleotide qualities are absent, and no much larger clonotype sits a single base away.

CDR1 and CDR2 were assigned from the germline V gene (reference sequence) as LNHDA and SQIVND. The CDR3 contains 15 residues, cysteine and phenylalanine counted. Of the read, only the CDR3 DNA is kept; its 45 bases are in frame from base 1. Cut back by 1 base and 7 bases, the V and J ends lie 14 bases apart. The meaning of the sample's time point label: baseline before first vaccination. The vaccinee samples were drawn from two UK trials, COV001 and COV002, one of which was a single-blind randomized controlled phase 2/3 trial testing AZD1222 (ChAdOx1 nCoV-19) in healthy adults. For TCRbeta chain sequencing, PBMC samples were collected from trial participants at day 0 and at day 28 after the second dose. The CDR3 regions of human TCRbeta chains were analyzed by immunosequencing. In the authors' own workflow: TCRs in the repertoires were compared against a reference library of SARS-CoV-2-specific TCRs that had been generated with the MIRA antigen-specificity platform. Breadth was defined as the fraction of unique TCRs that were SARS-CoV-2-associated. Depth was defined as the fraction of total T cells that were SARS-CoV-2-associated. Using the MIRA data, each spike-specific TCR was assigned both to the spike region to which the TCR was reactive and to a CD4 or CD8 class. Log10-transformed breadth and depth values were compared by one-way ANOVA with Sidak's multiple comparisons tests. Held by TCRdb, this immuneACCESS table contains in-frame sequences only and omits some clones. Under half of the omission traces to an unresolved V gene where checked; the cause of the rest is unknown. The D gene and trimming were derived from the DNA, and the V and J assignments and clone size from that table. The sample table records fewer than 200,000 clones; 85% to 95% of these occur just once. In total, the top ten clones hold 10% of the sample.

The rearranged chain carries TRBV19 and TRBJ1-5; a tentative D match to TRBD1 spans 5 bases. The sample in question was peripheral blood, obtained on day 0 of AZD1222 vaccination. This sequence originates from an adult in good health. The CDR3 protein: CASSIGAGGVQPQHF. The bases are TGTGCCAGTAGTATAGGGGCCGGGGGAGTCCAGCCCCAGCATTTT.